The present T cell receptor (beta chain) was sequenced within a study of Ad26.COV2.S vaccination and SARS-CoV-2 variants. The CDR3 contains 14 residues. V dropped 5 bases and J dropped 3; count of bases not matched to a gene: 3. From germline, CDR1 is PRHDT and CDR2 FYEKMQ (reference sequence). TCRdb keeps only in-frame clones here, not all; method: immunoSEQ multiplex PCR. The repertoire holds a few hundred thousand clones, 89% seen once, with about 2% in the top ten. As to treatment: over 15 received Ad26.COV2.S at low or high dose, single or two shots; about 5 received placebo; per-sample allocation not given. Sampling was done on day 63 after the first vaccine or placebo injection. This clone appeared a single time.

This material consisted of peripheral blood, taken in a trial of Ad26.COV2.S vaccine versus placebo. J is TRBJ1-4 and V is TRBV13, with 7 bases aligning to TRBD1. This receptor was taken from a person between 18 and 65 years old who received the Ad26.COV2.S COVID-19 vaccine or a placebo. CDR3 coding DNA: TGTGCCAGCAGCGTAACAGGGGCTAATGAAAAACTGTTTTTT. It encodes CASSVTGANEKLFF.